The 27 T cell receptor beta chains below were found in one sample sequenced in a study of post-analysis software for immune sequencing data. Study-wide findings and caveats: Among roughly five TRBV segments more frequent in patients than controls were TRBV5-6, TRBV5-1 and TRBV20-1.

These receptors have no identified antigens. Unique-molecular-identifier-tagged TCR beta cDNA libraries were used. TCRdb ran MiXCR on the PCR reads and lists one entry per CDR3 protein. The sample includes about 430,000 distinct CDR3 sequences, about 40% of them seen just once. Specimen: blood. These receptors originate from a girl aged 2-10 years with multiple sclerosis.

The rearrangement links TRBV20-1 to TRBJ1-2; unclear D gene. The CDR3 has 15 amino acids. Germline assignment: CDR1 DFQATT and CDR2 SNEGSKA (reference sequence). Between the trimmed V and J ends, which lost 0 bases and 2 bases, there was a span of 13 bases. The CDR3 DNA reads as TGCAGTGCTAGAGAGACACCCATTAACAACTATGGCTACACCTTC. This gives the protein CSARETPINNYGYTF.

In its sample, this clonotype was seen once. The chain employs TRBV3-1 and TRBJ2-3; the D gene is possibly TRBD2 (7 bases). Trimming shortened V by 3 bases and J by 3 bases, and 19 bases separated the two germline ends. This CDR3 has 17 residues. CDR1 is LGHDT and CDR2 is YNNKEL in the germline V gene (reference sequence). The CDR3 DNA reads as TGTGCCAGCAGCCATTCTCAAGGAGGGGGAGGGACAGATACGCAGTATTTT. It is translated as CASSHSQGGGGTDTQYF.

This clonotype was seen a handful of times. The V and J genes are TRBV27 and TRBJ1-2; 7 bases align to TRBD1. J was trimmed by 6 bases and V by 5 bases; bases with no gene match: 9. The length of the CDR3 is 14 residues. In germline, CDR1 is MNHEY, CDR2 SMNVEV (reference sequence). In DNA, the CDR3 is TGTGCCAGCAGTGAATATACAGGGGCCCATGGCTACACCTTC. Translated, it gives CASSEYTGAHGYTF.

The genes are TRBV24-1 and TRBJ1-4; 7 bases are shared with TRBD1. CDR3 length: 14 amino acids. Trimming removed 12 bases from V and 4 bases from J; junction bases left unmatched: 10. The V gene's germline CDR1 is KGHDR and CDR2 SFDVKD. This CDR3 is CAGDPGTDNEKLFF. For the CDR3, the DNA is TGTGCCGGTGATCCCGGGACAGATAATGAAAAACTGTTTTTT.

The chain combines TRBV7-6 with TRBJ1-5; D is uncertain. V lost 2 bases and J 2 bases, leaving 10 bases between the germline ends. This CDR3 has 15 amino acids. The germline gives CDR1 SGHVS, CDR2 FNYEAQ. This CDR3 reads CASSLSSGGNQPQHF. CDR3 coding DNA: TGTGCCAGCAGCTTATCAAGCGGAGGCAATCAGCCCCAGCATTTT.

V is TRBV7-9 and J is TRBJ2-7; no reliable D call. Germline CDR1 and CDR2: SEHNR and FQNEAQ (reference sequence). CDR3 length equals 15 residues. V lost 3 bases and J 2 bases, leaving 14 bases between the germline ends. CDR3 loop: CASSFNSYRTYEQYF. Written as DNA, the CDR3 is TGTGCCAGCAGCTTTAACTCGTATAGAACCTACGAGCAGTACTTC.

J is TRBJ2-2 and V is TRBV5-1; D is perhaps TRBD2 (5 bases). The CDR3 loop spans 15 amino acids. Between the trimmed V and J ends, which lost 4 bases and 0 bases, there was a span of 10 bases. In germline, CDR1 is SGHRS, CDR2 YFSETQ. CDR3 coding DNA: TGCGCCAGCAGCGGACTCGAGACGAACACCGGGGAGCTGTTTTTT. Its protein product is CASSGLETNTGELFF. Using reference TRBV5-1 and TRBJ2-2 for the parts outside the CDR3, the full variable domain is KAGVTQTPRYLIKTRGQQVTLSCSPISGHRSVSWYQQTPGQGLQFLFEYFSETQRNKGNFPGRFSGRQFSNSRSEMNVSTLELGDSALYLCASSGLETNTGELFFGEGSRLTVL.

The V and J genes are TRBV11-2 and TRBJ2-7; D is perhaps TRBD1 (6 bases). Trimming shortened V by 6 bases and J by 0 bases, and 15 bases separated the two germline ends. Germline-derived CDR1 and CDR2 are SGHAT and FQNNGV. The CDR3 contains 15 residues. The CDR3 loop reads CASSKQGTRSYEQYF. The CDR3, as DNA: TGTGCCAGCAGTAAACAAGGGACACGCTCCTACGAGCAGTACTTC.

In its sample, this clonotype was seen a few times. The chain recombines TRBV5-4 with TRBJ2-7; TRBD2 matches 9 bases. J was trimmed by 6 bases and V by 1 base; bases with no gene match: 2. Germline-derived CDR1 and CDR2 are SGHNT and YYREEE (reference sequence). CDR3 length: 13 amino acids. The chain's CDR3 is CASSLLAGSEQYF. The CDR3, as DNA: TGTGCCAGCAGCTTGCTAGCGGGGAGCGAGCAGTACTTC.

The genes are TRBV20-1 and TRBJ2-5; 13 bases align to TRBD2. Trimming removed 5 bases from V and 3 bases from J; junction bases left unmatched: 6. CDR1 and CDR2 from the germline V gene are DFQATT and SNEGSKA (reference sequence). The CDR3 loop spans 15 amino acids. For the CDR3, the DNA is TGCAGTGCTTGTACTGGACTAGCGGGAGAAGAGACCCAGTACTTC. Protein product: CSACTGLAGEETQYF.

The chain is built from TRBV28 and TRBJ1-2; tentatively, D is TRBD1 (6 bases). Germline V gene data show CDR1 as MDHEN and CDR2 as SYDVKM. The CDR3 length is 12 residues. Trimming left V 8 bases short and J 6 bases short, with 13 bases between. The CDR3 nucleotides are TGTGCCAGCCTGAGTCCAGGGGATGGCTACACCTTC. This sequence encodes CASLSPGDGYTF.

This clonotype was found a few times. V gene TRBV11-1 combines with J gene TRBJ2-1; the match to TRBD2 covers 10 bases. From germline, CDR1 is SGHAT and CDR2 FQDESV (reference sequence). CDR3 length: 16 residues. J was trimmed by 9 bases and V by 1 base; bases with no gene match: 9. This CDR3 reads CASSLGLAGVISEQFF. In nucleotides, the CDR3 is TGTGCCAGCAGCTTAGGGCTAGCGGGAGTAATCTCTGAGCAGTTCTTC.

This clonotype was observed a handful of times. The chain recombines TRBV11-2 with TRBJ2-1; D call uncertain. The V and J ends lost 5 bases and 7 bases respectively, with 21 bases between them. Germline-derived CDR1 and CDR2 are SGHAT and FQNNGV. The CDR3 loop spans 16 amino acids. CDR3 DNA sequence: TGTGCCAGCAGCGCTATCCGGGCCCCACTACCAAATGAGCAGTTCTTC. It specifies CASSAIRAPLPNEQFF.

V gene TRBV10-3 combines with J gene TRBJ2-7, with D maybe TRBD1 (5 bases). The germline V gene has CDR1 ENHRY and CDR2 SYGVKD. The CDR3 is 14 residues long. Trimming pared 0 bases from V and 1 base from J, leaving 7 bases between. CDR3 residues: CAISESRGSYEQYF. CDR3 sequence (DNA): TGTGCCATCAGTGAGTCAAGGGGTTCCTACGAGCAGTACTTC.

This sequence joins TRBV6-5 and TRBJ2-3; D is unclear. The germline gives CDR1 MNHEY, CDR2 SVGAGI. This CDR3 is built from 14 residues. V was pared by 2 bases and J by 4 bases, with 10 bases between. Here the CDR3 reads CASSYGFGADTQYF. CDR3 sequence (DNA): TGTGCCAGCAGTTACGGCTTTGGGGCAGATACGCAGTATTTT.

Worth noting for this clonotype: The junction shows a germline mismatch at one end, possibly a read error. The chain links TRBV9 to TRBJ2-6, with D unresolved. CDR1 SGDLS and CDR2 YYNGEE come from the germline V gene. The CDR3 sequence is 15 residues long. CDR3: CTSSVVESGANVLTF. CDR3 coding DNA: TGTACCAGCAGCGTAGTGGAGTCGGGGGCCAACGTCCTGACTTTC.

The gene calls are TRBV28 and TRBJ2-7; TRBD1 matches 9 bases. Germline lookup yields CDR1 MDHEN and CDR2 SYDVKM. Trimming removed 5 bases from V and 8 bases from J; junction bases left unmatched: 4. The CDR3 has 12 amino acids. The CDR3 loop is CASSRDRAQQYF. The CDR3 DNA reads as TGTGCCAGCAGTAGGGACAGGGCCCAGCAGTACTTC.

The V call is TRBV14, the J call TRBJ1-2, with D hard to call. Germline V gene lookup returns CDR1 SGHDN and CDR2 FVKESK. V shed 0 bases and J shed 0 bases, with 8 bases lying between them. CDR3 size: 15 residues. The CDR3 DNA reads as TGTGCCAGCAGCCAAGAAATGGTCTCTAACTATGGCTACACCTTC. It codes for CASSQEMVSNYGYTF.

This chain joins TRBV9 and TRBJ2-1; 13 positions agree with TRBD2. The junction had 3 bases not matched to a gene; V was cut back by 2 bases and J by 4 bases. CDR1 and CDR2 (germline): SGDLS, YYNGEE. CDR3 length: 16 amino acids. The CDR3 nucleotides are TGTGCCAGCAGCGTCACTAGCGGGGGGGTTTACAATGAGCAGTTCTTC. It is translated as CASSVTSGGVYNEQFF.

This chain uses TRBV5-1 with TRBJ1-1, with D unclear. Trimming took off 3 bases at V and 12 bases at J, with 18 bases between the two ends. Germline CDR1 reads SGHRS; CDR2 reads YFSETQ. The CDR3 totals 13 residues. The CDR3 nucleotides read TGCGCCAGCAGCTACCAGGATTCCGGACCAACTTTCTTT. Residues: CASSYQDSGPTFF.

This clonotype turned up a few times. The chain combines TRBV7-6 with TRBJ2-7, with 8 nucleotides matching TRBD2. There are 15 residues in the CDR3. Losses at the gene ends were 5 bases for V and 3 bases for J; bases not matched to a gene: 9. Germline CDR1 reads SGHVS; CDR2 reads FNYEAQ. CDR3 loop: CASSREREWGYEQYF. Written as DNA, the CDR3 is TGTGCCAGCAGCAGAGAGCGGGAGTGGGGCTACGAGCAGTACTTC.

The V gene is TRBV7-8, the J gene TRBJ2-3, with 7 bases that match TRBD2. J lost 0 bases, V lost 0 bases, and 3 bases had no gene match. Germline CDR1 SGHVS, CDR2 FQNEAQ. This CDR3 is built from 16 residues. CDR3 in amino acids: CASSLARDYSTDTQYF. The CDR3 DNA is TGTGCCAGCAGCTTAGCTCGGGACTACAGCACAGATACGCAGTATTTT.

CDR3 coding DNA: TGCAGTGCTTGGGGGGGAGGGCGATCTTCCTACGAGCAGTACTTC. It is translated as CSAWGGGRSSYEQYF. The chain is built from TRBV20-1 and TRBJ2-7; the match to TRBD2 covers 7 bases. Trimming cost V 5 bases and J 1 base; bases outside gene matches: 11. CDR1 is DFQATT and CDR2 is SNEGSKA in the germline V gene (reference sequence). The CDR3 has 15 residues.

This clonotype came up once. A single base separates this from a much larger clone, so it may be a read error. The chain uses TRBV7-8 and TRBJ2-6; 10 bases fit TRBD1. V trimming: 7 bases; J trimming: 0 bases; junction bases outside the gene matches: 9. The CDR3 extends over 18 amino acids. CDR1 and CDR2 (germline): SGHVS, FQNEAQ. The chain's CDR3 is CASNLRTGGSSGANVLTF. In nucleotides, the CDR3 is TGTGCCAGCAACCTACGGACAGGGGGGAGCTCTGGGGCCAACGTCCTGACTTTC.

This clonotype was detected once. One end of the junction does not line up with germline, which may come from a read error. The CDR3, as DNA: TGTGCCAGCTGTTTAACAGCTCATAGCAATCAGCCCCAGCATTTT. It yields the protein CASCLTAHSNQPQHF. The chain recombines TRBV27 with TRBJ1-5; D gene unclear. Germline CDR1 and CDR2: MNHEY and SMNVEV (reference sequence). CDR3 size: 15 residues.

A note on this clonotype: An end of the junction does not agree with germline; a read error may underlie this. This rearrangement joins TRBV7-9 to TRBJ1-2, with 9 bases fitting TRBD1. The CDR3 extends over 15 amino acids. The V gene's germline CDR1 is SEHNR and CDR2 FQNEAQ (reference sequence). The CDR3 DNA sequence: TGTGCCGGCAGCTTAGCGGGACAGGGTAACTATGGCTACACCTTC. This sequence encodes CAGSLAGQGNYGYTF.

The V and J genes are TRBV27 and TRBJ2-5, with 9 bases matching TRBD1. V was pared by 4 bases and J by 2 bases, with 8 bases of the junction left unmatched. This CDR3 contains 16 residues. Germline CDR1 reads MNHEY; CDR2 reads SMNVEV (reference sequence). DNA of the CDR3: TGTGCCAGCAGTTCCGGGACAGGGAGTCTACAAGAGACCCAGTACTTC. Amino acids: CASSSGTGSLQETQYF.